This T cell receptor (beta chain) derives from a study of blood T cell repertoires in COVID-19. Assay used: immunoSEQ multiplex PCR; TCRdb lists only in-frame clones, some missing. The sample gives about 150,000 clones, 78% of which show up once; roughly 1.5% is in the top ten. This clone appeared a single time. The germline gives CDR1 KGHSH, CDR2 LQKENI. The length of the CDR3 is 16 residues. Losses at the gene ends were 1 base for V and 2 bases for J; bases not matched to a gene: 1. The chain is built from TRBV18 and TRBJ2-6, with 8 bases aligning to TRBD1. The source of this sequence is a man older than 75 with acute or convalescent COVID-19. Sequencing input: peripheral blood. The CDR3: CASSPQQGAGANVLTF. The CDR3 DNA reads as TGTGCCAGCTCACCACAACAGGGGGCTGGGGCCAACGTCCTGACTTTC.